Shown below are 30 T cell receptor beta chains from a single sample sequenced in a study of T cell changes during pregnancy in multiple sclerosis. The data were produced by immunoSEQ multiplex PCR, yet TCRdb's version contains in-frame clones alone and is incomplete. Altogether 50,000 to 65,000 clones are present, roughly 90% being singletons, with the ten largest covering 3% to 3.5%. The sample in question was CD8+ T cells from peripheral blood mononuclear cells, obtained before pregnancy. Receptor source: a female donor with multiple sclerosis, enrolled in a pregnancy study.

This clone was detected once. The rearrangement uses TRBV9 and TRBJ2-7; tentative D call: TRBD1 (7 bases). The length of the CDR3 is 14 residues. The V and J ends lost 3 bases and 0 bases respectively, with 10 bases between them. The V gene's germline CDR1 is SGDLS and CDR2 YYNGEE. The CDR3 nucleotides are TGTGCCAGCAGCGGCGGGACAGACTCCTACGAGCAGTACTTC. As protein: CASSGGTDSYEQYF.

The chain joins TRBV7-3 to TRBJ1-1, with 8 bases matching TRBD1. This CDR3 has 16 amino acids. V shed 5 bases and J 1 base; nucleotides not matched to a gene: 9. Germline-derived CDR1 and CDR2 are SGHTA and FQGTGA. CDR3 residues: CASSPRDGQGNTEAFF. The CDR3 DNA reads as TGTGCCAGCAGCCCCAGAGATGGACAGGGGAACACTGAAGCTTTCTTT.

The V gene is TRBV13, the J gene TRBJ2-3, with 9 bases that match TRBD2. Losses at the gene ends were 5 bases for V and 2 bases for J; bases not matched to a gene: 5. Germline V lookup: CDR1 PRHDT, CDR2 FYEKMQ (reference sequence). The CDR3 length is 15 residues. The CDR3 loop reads CASSPGGGATDTQYF. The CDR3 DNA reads TGTGCCAGCAGCCCGGGCGGGGGGGCCACAGATACGCAGTATTTT.

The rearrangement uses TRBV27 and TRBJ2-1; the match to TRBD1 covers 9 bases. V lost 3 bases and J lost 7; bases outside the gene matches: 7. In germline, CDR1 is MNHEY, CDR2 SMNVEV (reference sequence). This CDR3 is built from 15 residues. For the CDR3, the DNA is TGTGCCAGCAGTTTCCGGACAGGGGTCGAGAATGAGCAGTTCTTC. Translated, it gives CASSFRTGVENEQFF.

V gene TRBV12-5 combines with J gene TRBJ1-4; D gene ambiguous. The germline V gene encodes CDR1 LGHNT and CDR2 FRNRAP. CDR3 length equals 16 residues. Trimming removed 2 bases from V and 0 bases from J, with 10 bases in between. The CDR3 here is CASGLSPSATNEKLFF. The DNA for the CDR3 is TGTGCTAGTGGTTTGAGCCCAAGTGCAACTAATGAAAAACTGTTTTTT. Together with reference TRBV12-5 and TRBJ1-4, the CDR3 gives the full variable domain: DARVTQTPRHKVTEMGQEVTMRCQPILGHNTVFWYRQTMMQGLELLAYFRNRAPLDDSGMPKDRFSAEMPDATLATLKIQPSEPRDSAVYFCASGLSPSATNEKLFFGSGTQLSVL.

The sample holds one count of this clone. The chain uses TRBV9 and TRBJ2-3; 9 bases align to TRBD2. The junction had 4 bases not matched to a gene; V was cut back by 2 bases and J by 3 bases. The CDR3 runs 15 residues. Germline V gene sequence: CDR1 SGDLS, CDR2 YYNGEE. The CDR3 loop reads CASSVGLAGTDTQYF. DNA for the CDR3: TGTGCCAGCAGCGTGGGTCTAGCGGGAACAGATACGCAGTATTTT.

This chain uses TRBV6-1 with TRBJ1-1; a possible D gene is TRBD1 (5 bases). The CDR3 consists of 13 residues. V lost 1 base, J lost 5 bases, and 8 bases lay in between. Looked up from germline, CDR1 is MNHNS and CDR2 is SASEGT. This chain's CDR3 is CASSEGGWTEAFF. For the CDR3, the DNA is TGTGCCAGCAGTGAAGGGGGCTGGACTGAAGCTTTCTTT.

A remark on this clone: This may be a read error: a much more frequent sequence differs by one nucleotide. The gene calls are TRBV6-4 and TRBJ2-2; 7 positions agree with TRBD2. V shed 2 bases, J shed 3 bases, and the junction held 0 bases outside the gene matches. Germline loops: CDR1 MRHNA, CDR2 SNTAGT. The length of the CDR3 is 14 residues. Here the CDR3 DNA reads TGTGCCAGCAGTGACGGGGGGGACACCGGGGAGCTGTTTTTT. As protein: CASSDGGDTGELFF.

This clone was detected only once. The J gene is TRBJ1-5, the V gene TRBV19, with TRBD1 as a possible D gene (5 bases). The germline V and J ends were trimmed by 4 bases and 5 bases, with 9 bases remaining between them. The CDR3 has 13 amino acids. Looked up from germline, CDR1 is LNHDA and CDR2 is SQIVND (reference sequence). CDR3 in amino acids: CASSRTYYQPQHF. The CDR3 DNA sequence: TGTGCCAGTAGTAGGACATATTATCAGCCCCAGCATTTT.

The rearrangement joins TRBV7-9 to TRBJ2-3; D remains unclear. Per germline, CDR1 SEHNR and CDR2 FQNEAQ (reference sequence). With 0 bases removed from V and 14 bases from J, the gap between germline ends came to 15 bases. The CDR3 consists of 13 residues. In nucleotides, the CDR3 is TGTGCCAGCAGCTTAGCGATTACGGGTTTTTCGTATTTT. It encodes CASSLAITGFSYF.

Written as DNA, the CDR3 is TGTGCCAGCAGCTCCCAAATGCCGGGATTGGCGGGGGCAACAGATACGCAGTATTTT. This encodes CASSSQMPGLAGATDTQYF. The chain links TRBV7-8 to TRBJ2-3; tentatively, D is TRBD2 (7 bases). The length of the CDR3 is 19 residues. Germline V gene lookup returns CDR1 SGHVS and CDR2 FQNEAQ. Trimming removed 4 bases from V and 3 bases from J, with 26 bases in between.

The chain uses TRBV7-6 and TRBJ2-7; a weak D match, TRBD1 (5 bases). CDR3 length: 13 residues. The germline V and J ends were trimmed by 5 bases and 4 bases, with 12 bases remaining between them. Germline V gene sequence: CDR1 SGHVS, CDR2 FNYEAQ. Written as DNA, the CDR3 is TGTGCCAGCAGCCAGACAGAAGTGTACGAGCAGTACTTC. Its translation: CASSQTEVYEQYF. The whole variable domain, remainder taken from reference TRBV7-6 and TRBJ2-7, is GAGVSQSPRYKVTKRGQDVALRCDPISGHVSLYWYRQALGQGPEFLTYFNYEAQQDKSGLPNDRFSAERPEGSISTLTIQRTEQRDSAMYRCASSQTEVYEQYFGPGTRLTVT.

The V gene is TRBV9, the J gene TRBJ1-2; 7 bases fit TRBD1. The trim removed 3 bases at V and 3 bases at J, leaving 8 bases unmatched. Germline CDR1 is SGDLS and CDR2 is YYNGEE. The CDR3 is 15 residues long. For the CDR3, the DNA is TGTGCCAGCAGCGGGGGACAGAGTAATCACTATGGCTACACCTTC. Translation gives CASSGGQSNHYGYTF.

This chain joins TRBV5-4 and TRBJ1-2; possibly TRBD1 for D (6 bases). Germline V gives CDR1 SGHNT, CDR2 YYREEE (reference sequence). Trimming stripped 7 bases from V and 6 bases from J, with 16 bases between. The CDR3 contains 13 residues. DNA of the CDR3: TGTGCCAGCGGCCGACAGGATCAGGATGGCTACACCTTC. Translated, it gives CASGRQDQDGYTF.

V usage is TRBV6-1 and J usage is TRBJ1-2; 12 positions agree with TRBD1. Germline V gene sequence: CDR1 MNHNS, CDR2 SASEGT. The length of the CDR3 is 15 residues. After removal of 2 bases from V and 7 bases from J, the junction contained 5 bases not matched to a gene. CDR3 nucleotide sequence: TGTGCCAGCAGTGAATCCGGGACAGGGGGCTTTGGCTACACCTTC. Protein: CASSESGTGGFGYTF.

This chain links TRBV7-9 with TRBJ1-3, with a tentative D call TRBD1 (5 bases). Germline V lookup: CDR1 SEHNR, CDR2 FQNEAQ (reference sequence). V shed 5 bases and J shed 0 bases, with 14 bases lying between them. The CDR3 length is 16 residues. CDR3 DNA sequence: TGTGCCAGCAGCCACCCCCCCGACAGCTCTGGAAACACCATATATTTT. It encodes CASSHPPDSSGNTIYF.

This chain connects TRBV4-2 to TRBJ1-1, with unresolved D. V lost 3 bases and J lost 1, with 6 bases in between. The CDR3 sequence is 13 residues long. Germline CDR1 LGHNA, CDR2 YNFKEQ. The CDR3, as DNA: TGTGCCAGCAGCCATACAGAGAACACTGAAGCTTTCTTT. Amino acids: CASSHTENTEAFF.

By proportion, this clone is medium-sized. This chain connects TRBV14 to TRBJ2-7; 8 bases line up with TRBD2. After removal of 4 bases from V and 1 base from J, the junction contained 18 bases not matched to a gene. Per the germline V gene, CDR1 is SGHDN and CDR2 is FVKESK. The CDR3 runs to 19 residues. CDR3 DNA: TGTGCCAGCAGCCCGAAGAGAGTGTGGGGACGGGGGGGTTCCTACGAGCAGTACTTC. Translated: CASSPKRVWGRGGSYEQYF.

CDR3 DNA: TGTGCCAGCAGTTATAACAGGGGCTTCGAGGGCGAAAAACTGTTTTTT. This encodes CASSYNRGFEGEKLFF. J is TRBJ1-4 and V is TRBV27; 7 nucleotides line up with TRBD1. The germline V gene encodes CDR1 MNHEY and CDR2 SMNVEV (reference sequence). The CDR3 consists of 16 residues. The V segment lost 4 bases and the J segment 8 bases; nucleotides outside the gene matches: 13.

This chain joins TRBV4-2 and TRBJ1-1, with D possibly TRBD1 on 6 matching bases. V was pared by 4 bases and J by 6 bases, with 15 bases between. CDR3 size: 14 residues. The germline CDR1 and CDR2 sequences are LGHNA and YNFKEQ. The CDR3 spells CASSPRPRGPEAFF. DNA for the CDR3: TGTGCCAGCAGCCCCAGGCCCAGGGGCCCTGAAGCTTTCTTT.

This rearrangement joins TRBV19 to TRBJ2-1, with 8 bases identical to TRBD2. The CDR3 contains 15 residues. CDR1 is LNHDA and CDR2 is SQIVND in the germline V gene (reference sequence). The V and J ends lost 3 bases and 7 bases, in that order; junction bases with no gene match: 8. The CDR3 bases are TGTGCCAGTAGTATCCTAGCGGGCAAGGTAAATGAGCAGTTCTTC. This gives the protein CASSILAGKVNEQFF.

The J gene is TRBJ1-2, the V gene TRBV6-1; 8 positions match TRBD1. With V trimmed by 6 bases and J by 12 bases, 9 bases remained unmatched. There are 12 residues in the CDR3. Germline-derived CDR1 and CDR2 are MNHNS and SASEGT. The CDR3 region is CASRAEGQGNTF. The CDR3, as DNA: TGTGCCAGCAGAGCCGAAGGACAGGGCAACACCTTC.

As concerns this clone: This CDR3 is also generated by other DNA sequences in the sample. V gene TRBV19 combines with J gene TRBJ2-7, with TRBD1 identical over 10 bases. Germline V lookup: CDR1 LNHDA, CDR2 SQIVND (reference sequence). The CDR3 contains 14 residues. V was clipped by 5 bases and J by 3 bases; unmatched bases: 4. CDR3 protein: CASSPGQGGYEQYF. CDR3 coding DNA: TGTGCCAGTAGTCCCGGACAGGGGGGCTACGAGCAGTACTTC.

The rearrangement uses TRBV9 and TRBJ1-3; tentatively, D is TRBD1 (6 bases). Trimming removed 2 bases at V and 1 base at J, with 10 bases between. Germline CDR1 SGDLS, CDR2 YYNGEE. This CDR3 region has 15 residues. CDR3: CASSVRGKSGNTIYF. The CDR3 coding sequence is TGTGCCAGCAGCGTGAGGGGGAAGTCTGGAAACACCATATATTTT. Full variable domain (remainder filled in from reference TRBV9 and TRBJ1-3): DSGVTQTPKHLITATGQRVTLRCSPRSGDLSVYWYQQSLDQGLQFLIQYYNGEERAKGNILERFSAQQFPDLHSELNLSSLELGDSALYFCASSVRGKSGNTIYFGEGSWLTVV.

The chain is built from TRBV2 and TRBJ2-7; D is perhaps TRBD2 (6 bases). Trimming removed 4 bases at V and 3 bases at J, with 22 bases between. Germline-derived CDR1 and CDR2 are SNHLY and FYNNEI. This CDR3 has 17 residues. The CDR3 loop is CASSGGTQRGGGYEQYF. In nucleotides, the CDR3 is TGTGCCAGCAGTGGGGGTACCCAAAGGGGAGGTGGCTACGAGCAGTACTTC.

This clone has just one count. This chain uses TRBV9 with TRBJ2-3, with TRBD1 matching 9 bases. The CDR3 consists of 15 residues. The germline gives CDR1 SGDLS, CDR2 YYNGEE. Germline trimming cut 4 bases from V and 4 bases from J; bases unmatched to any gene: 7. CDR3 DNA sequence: TGTGCCAGCAGCCAAGCAACAGGGGGCTCAGATACGCAGTATTTT. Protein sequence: CASSQATGGSDTQYF.

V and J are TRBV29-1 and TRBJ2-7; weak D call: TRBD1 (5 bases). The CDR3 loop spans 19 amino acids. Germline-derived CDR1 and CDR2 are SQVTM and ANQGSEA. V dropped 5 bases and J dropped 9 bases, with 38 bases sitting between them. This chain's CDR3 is CSVPGKQDRRRGVPKRQYF. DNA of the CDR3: TGCAGCGTTCCGGGTAAACAGGACCGTCGCCGTGGAGTTCCCAAACGGCAGTACTTC.

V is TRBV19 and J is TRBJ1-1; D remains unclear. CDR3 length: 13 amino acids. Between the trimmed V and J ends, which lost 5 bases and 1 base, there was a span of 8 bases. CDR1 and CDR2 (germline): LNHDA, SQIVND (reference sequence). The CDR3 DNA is TGTGCCAGTAGTTCAAGCGGGAACACTGAAGCTTTCTTT. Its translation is CASSSSGNTEAFF.

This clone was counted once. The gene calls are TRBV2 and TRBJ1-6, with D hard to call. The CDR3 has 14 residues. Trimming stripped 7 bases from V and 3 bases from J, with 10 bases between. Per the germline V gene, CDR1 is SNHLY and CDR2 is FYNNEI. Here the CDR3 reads CASTIQYYNSPLHF. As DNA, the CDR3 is TGTGCCAGCACGATACAGTACTATAATTCACCCCTCCACTTT.

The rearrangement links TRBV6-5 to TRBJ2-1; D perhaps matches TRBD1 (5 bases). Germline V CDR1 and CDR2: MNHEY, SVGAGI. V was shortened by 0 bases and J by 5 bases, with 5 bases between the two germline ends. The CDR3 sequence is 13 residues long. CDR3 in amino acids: CASSYSDNNEQFF. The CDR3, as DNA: TGTGCCAGCAGTTACTCGGACAACAATGAGCAGTTCTTC.